These 9 T cell receptor beta chains share one sample of origin, sequenced in a study of T cells in Graves' hyperthyroidism and ophthalmopathy. Researchers amplified the TCR beta CDR3 regions from RNA transcripts. An initial round of RT-PCR targeting the TCR CDR3 relied on the HTBI primer set. From the multiplex PCR reads, TCRdb called clonotypes with MiXCR, one entry per CDR3 protein. The sample carries about 410,000 distinct CDR3 sequences, approximately 15% recorded once. Sequenced: blood. These receptors were collected from a man aged 18 to 30 with Graves' ophthalmopathy.

This clonotype was counted ten times or more. V is TRBV30 and J is TRBJ2-1; D is uncertain. V was shortened by 4 bases and J by 4 bases, with 11 bases between the two germline ends. The germline V gene has CDR1 GTSNPN and CDR2 SVGIG (reference sequence). CDR3 length: 13 amino acids. The CDR3 DNA is TGTGCCTGGACGGGCTCGAAATACAATGAGCAGTTCTTC. The encoded protein is CAWTGSKYNEQFF.

This clonotype was seen more than once but under ten times. The V call is TRBV29-1, the J call TRBJ2-2, with 8 bases fitting TRBD1. V shed 4 bases and J 6 bases; nucleotides not matched to a gene: 7. The CDR3 extends over 14 amino acids. Germline V gene lookup returns CDR1 SQVTM and CDR2 ANQGSEA. DNA of the CDR3: TGCAGCGTTGGGGGCAGGGGGCGGGCCGGGGAGCTGTTTTTT. It yields the protein CSVGGRGRAGELFF.

This clonotype was observed many times. The V call is TRBV12-3 or TRBV12-4, the J call TRBJ1-1; D unresolved. The ends were cut back, 8 bases at V and 1 base at J, with 8 bases in the middle. The CDR3 has 12 residues. The CDR3 loop is CASGPSNTEAFF. The CDR3 DNA sequence: TGTGCCAGCGGTCCGTCGAACACTGAAGCTTTCTTT.

Notes on this clonotype: This may be a read error, as it is one base from a much larger clone. This sequence joins TRBV6-5 and TRBJ2-7; D unclear. The ends were cut back, 4 bases at V and 3 bases at J, with 13 bases in the middle. The CDR3 runs 14 residues. Germline values: CDR1 MNHEY, CDR2 SVGAGI. As DNA, the CDR3 is TGTGCCAGCAGTTGGGCGACGGCATACTACGAGCAGTACTTC. Protein product: CASSWATAYYEQYF.

This clonotype appeared a few times. This chain connects TRBV11-2 to TRBJ2-7, with TRBD1 identical over 8 bases. V gave up 6 bases and J gave up 3 bases; unmatched junction bases: 10. Germline CDR1 is SGHAT and CDR2 is FQNNGV. The CDR3 runs to 15 residues. CDR3 DNA: TGTGCCAGCAGTGAAGCGCCAGGGGGCTTCTACGAGCAGTACTTC. Amino acids: CASSEAPGGFYEQYF.

This clonotype was seen ten or more times. The chain carries TRBV10-3 and TRBJ2-1; D is undetermined. CDR3 size: 14 residues. Trimming shortened V by 10 bases and J by 4 bases, and 17 bases separated the two germline ends. The germline V gene has CDR1 ENHRY and CDR2 SYGVKD. The CDR3 region has the DNA TGTGCCACCTACGATAGCTTGTGGTACAATGAGCAGTTCTTC. This sequence encodes CATYDSLWYNEQFF.

This clonotype has a count of ten or more. This sequence joins TRBV20-1 and TRBJ1-1; D gene unclear. The ends were cut back, 0 bases at V and 5 bases at J, with 10 bases in the middle. This CDR3 has 13 amino acids. The germline V gene encodes CDR1 DFQATT and CDR2 SNEGSKA (reference sequence). CDR3 amino acids: CSAREGLETEAFF. The CDR3 bases are TGCAGTGCTAGAGAAGGGTTGGAGACTGAAGCTTTCTTT.

Regarding this clonotype: A much more abundant neighbour one base away suggests this may be a read error. The rearrangement uses TRBV13 and TRBJ1-1; D ambiguous. Per the germline V gene, CDR1 is PRHDT and CDR2 is FYEKMQ (reference sequence). The CDR3 contains 12 residues. Here the CDR3 reads CAGSESGTEAFF. CDR3 DNA sequence: TGTGCCGGCAGCGAGTCCGGTACTGAAGCTTTCTTT.

This clonotype was seen only a few times. The chain employs TRBV27 and TRBJ2-7; 10 bases map to TRBD1. Germline V gene data show CDR1 as MNHEY and CDR2 as SMNVEV (reference sequence). With 5 bases clipped from V and 2 bases from J, the junction kept 3 bases outside the gene matches. The CDR3 totals 14 residues. CDR3 DNA sequence: TGTGCCAGCAGTGTGGACAGGGGGGCCTACGAGCAGTACTTC. Its translation is CASSVDRGAYEQYF.